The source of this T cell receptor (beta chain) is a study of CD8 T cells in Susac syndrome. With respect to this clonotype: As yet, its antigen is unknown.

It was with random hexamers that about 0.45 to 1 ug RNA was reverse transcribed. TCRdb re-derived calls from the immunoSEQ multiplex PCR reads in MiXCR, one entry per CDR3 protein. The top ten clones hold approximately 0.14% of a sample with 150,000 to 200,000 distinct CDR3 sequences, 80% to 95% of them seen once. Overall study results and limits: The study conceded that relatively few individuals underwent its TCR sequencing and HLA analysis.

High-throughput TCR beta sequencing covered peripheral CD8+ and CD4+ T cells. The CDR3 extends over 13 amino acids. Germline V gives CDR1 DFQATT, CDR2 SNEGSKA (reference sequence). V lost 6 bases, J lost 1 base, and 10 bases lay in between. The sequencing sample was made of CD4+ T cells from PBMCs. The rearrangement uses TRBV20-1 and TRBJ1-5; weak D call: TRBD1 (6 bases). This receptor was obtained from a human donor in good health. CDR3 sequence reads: CSARRGSNQPQHF. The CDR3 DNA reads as TGCAGTGCCAGGAGGGGGAGCAATCAGCCCCAGCATTTT.